The TCR beta chain under discussion was sequenced for a study of blood T cell repertoires in COVID-19. This clone has just a few counts. Here immunoSEQ multiplex PCR was the method, and the copy in TCRdb shows in-frame clones only, minus some. The sample lists fewer than 200,000 clones; 79% were seen once. This sequence was found in a woman between 65 and 79 years old in a cohort exposed to, infected with or recovered from COVID-19 (not recorded which). Sequencing used PBMCs or T cells enriched from blood (not recorded which).

DNA of the CDR3: TGTGCCAGCAGTGCGGGCGGACAGGGGTTCGCTGAAGCTTTCTTT. This translates into CASSAGGQGFAEAFF. This chain joins TRBV28 and TRBJ1-1; 9 bases match TRBD1. Germline values: CDR1 MDHEN, CDR2 SYDVKM. The CDR3 covers 15 residues. Trimming at V came to 5 bases and at J to 6 bases, leaving 10 bases not matched to a gene.